The 5 T cell receptor beta chains below all came from one sample that was sequenced in a study of blood T cell repertoires in COVID-19. Profiling relied on immunoSEQ multiplex PCR, and the TCRdb table lists in-frame clones only, not all of them. The sample yields 250,000 to 350,000 clones, roughly 91% seen once. Input material: PBMCs or T cells enriched from blood (not recorded which). These receptors were collected from a woman aged 50 to 65 who had been exposed to COVID-19.

The V call is TRBV4-1, the J call TRBJ2-7; 10 bases map to TRBD2. J gave up 2 bases and V 4 bases, and 5 bases lay outside the gene matches. Germline V lookup: CDR1 MGHRA, CDR2 YSYEKL. The CDR3 extends over 15 amino acids. This CDR3 is CASSRERGGPYEQYF. CDR3 in DNA: TGCGCCAGCAGCCGGGAGCGGGGGGGCCCCTACGAGCAGTACTTC.

The chain employs TRBV2 and TRBJ1-3; weak D call: TRBD1 (6 bases). This CDR3 is built from 15 residues. Looked up from germline, CDR1 is SNHLY and CDR2 is FYNNEI. The V end lost 9 bases, the J end lost 1 base, and 16 bases lay between the germline ends. The chain's CDR3 is CASTYDRPSGNTIYF. The CDR3, as DNA: TGTGCCAGTACATATGACAGGCCTTCTGGAAACACCATATATTTT. The entire variable domain, with the rest obtained from reference TRBV2 and TRBJ1-3, is as follows: EPEVTQTPSHQVTQMGQEVILRCVPISNHLYFYWYRQILGQKVEFLVSFYNNEISEKSEIFDDQFSVERPDGSNFTLKIRSTKLEDSAMYFCASTYDRPSGNTIYFGEGSWLTVV.

The rearrangement links TRBV27 to TRBJ1-2; a weak D match, TRBD1 (6 bases). Germline V gene data show CDR1 as MNHEY and CDR2 as SMNVEV (reference sequence). The V gene lost 0 bases and the J gene lost 4 bases, with 12 bases spanning the gap. This CDR3 is built from 15 residues. The CDR3, as DNA: TGTGCCAGCAGTTTATCGATAAACAGGGCCTATGGCTACACCTTC. Amino acids: CASSLSINRAYGYTF.

The chain employs TRBV11-1 and TRBJ2-1; a possible D gene is TRBD2 (6 bases). V dropped 8 bases and J dropped 0 bases, with 11 bases sitting between them. This CDR3 has 14 residues. The germline V gene encodes CDR1 SGHAT and CDR2 FQDESV (reference sequence). The CDR3 coding sequence is TGTGCCAGCTGCGGGGAGAACTCCTACAATGAGCAGTTCTTC. Translated, it gives CASCGENSYNEQFF.

The J gene is TRBJ2-7, the V gene TRBV28; 8 bases map to TRBD1. Unmatched junction bases numbered 7, after V lost 6 bases and J lost 3 bases. Germline-derived CDR1 and CDR2 are MDHEN and SYDVKM. The CDR3 runs to 14 residues. The DNA of the CDR3 is TGTGCCAGCAGCCTACAGGGGGGAATCTACGAGCAGTACTTC. Its translation: CASSLQGGIYEQYF.